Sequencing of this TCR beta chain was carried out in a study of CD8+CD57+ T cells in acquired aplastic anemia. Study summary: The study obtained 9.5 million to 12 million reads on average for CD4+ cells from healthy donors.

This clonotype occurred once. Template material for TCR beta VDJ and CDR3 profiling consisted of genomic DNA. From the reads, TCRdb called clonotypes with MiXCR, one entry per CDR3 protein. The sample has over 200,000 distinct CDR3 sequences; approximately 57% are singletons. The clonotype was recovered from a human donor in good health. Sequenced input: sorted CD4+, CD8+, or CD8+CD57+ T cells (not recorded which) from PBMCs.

This chain's CDR3 is CASSLGSAGGDKRYF. The CDR3 DNA follows: TGTGCCAGCAGCTTGGGCTCCGCGGGGGGGGATAAGCGGTATTTT. The rearrangement joins TRBV7-8 to TRBJ2-3; 9 bases align to TRBD2. Trimming cost V 3 bases and J 14 bases; bases outside gene matches: 15. Germline lookup yields CDR1 SGHVS and CDR2 FQNEAQ. The CDR3 length is 15 residues.